What follows are 26 T cell receptor beta chains derived from one specimen sequenced in a study of T cell responses to AZD1222 COVID-19 vaccine. Measured with immunoSEQ multiplex PCR; TCRdb has only the in-frame clones, and not every one. Of roughly 130,000 clones listed, approximately 85% are singletons. The material sequenced was peripheral blood, taken on day 0 of AZD1222 vaccination. These TCRs come from an adult in good health.

The chain uses TRBV6-2 or TRBV6-3 and TRBJ2-1; TRBD2 matches 9 bases. The ends lost 4 bases at V and 6 bases at J; junction bases unmatched: 13. Germline V gene sequence: CDR1 MNHEY, CDR2 SVGEGT. The CDR3 has 17 amino acids. The CDR3 coding sequence is TGTGCCAGCAGTTCGGCGGCGGGGGGGCCGATTGGCAATGAGCAGTTCTTC. Protein: CASSSAAGGPIGNEQFF.

The chain is built from TRBV6-5 and TRBJ1-2; no reliable D call. There are 15 residues in the CDR3. The germline V gene encodes CDR1 MNHEY and CDR2 SVGAGI. The germline V and J ends were trimmed by 0 bases and 7 bases, with 15 bases remaining between them. The CDR3 DNA follows: TGTGCCAGCAGTTACTCGGGCCTTTCGGGCTCTGGCTACACCTTC. It encodes CASSYSGLSGSGYTF.

The gene calls are TRBV28 and TRBJ1-2; a possible D gene is TRBD1 (5 bases). The CDR3 sequence is 14 residues long. V was cut by 9 bases and J by 4 bases, with 18 bases left in between. Germline lookup yields CDR1 MDHEN and CDR2 SYDVKM. The CDR3 sequence: CASAEMGGSYGYTF. The CDR3 DNA sequence: TGTGCCAGTGCTGAGATGGGGGGTTCCTATGGCTACACCTTC.

The chain links TRBV5-1 to TRBJ2-5, with D maybe TRBD1 (5 bases). The V and J ends lost 0 bases and 3 bases respectively, with 9 bases between them. The CDR3 sequence is 14 residues long. The V gene's germline CDR1 is SGHRS and CDR2 YFSETQ. CDR3 region: CASSLVGREETQYF. The CDR3 DNA reads TGCGCCAGCAGCTTGGTAGGCAGGGAAGAGACCCAGTACTTC.

The J gene is TRBJ1-1, the V gene TRBV6-5, with D possibly being TRBD1 (6 bases). V was trimmed by 7 bases and J by 0 bases, leaving 15 bases between them. Germline V gene sequence: CDR1 MNHEY, CDR2 SVGAGI. The CDR3 sequence is 15 residues long. The CDR3 sequence is CASTPGQQMNTEAFF. The CDR3 bases are TGTGCCAGCACCCCTGGACAGCAGATGAACACTGAAGCTTTCTTT.

This clone has ten or more counts. J is TRBJ1-5 and V is TRBV7-6, with D maybe TRBD1 (6 bases). The CDR3 is made up of 15 amino acids. V shed 5 bases and J shed 1 base, with 12 bases lying between them. Per germline, CDR1 SGHVS and CDR2 FNYEAQ. The CDR3 loop is CASSRGRRSNQPQHF. CDR3 nucleotide sequence: TGTGCCAGCAGCCGGGGGCGACGGAGCAATCAGCCCCAGCATTTT.

The chain joins TRBV7-3 to TRBJ2-1; no clear D. Germline V gene sequence: CDR1 SGHTA, CDR2 FQGTGA. V shed 6 bases and J shed 6 bases, with 12 bases lying between them. The CDR3 contains 13 residues. DNA for the CDR3: TGTGCCAGCAGTTCCGGAGTTGTCAATGAGCAGTTCTTC. Its translation is CASSSGVVNEQFF.

The chain links TRBV18 to TRBJ2-7; 7 nucleotides align to TRBD1. V shed 1 base and J 1 base; nucleotides not matched to a gene: 1. The V gene's germline CDR1 is KGHSH and CDR2 LQKENI. This CDR3 spans 14 amino acids. The CDR3 bases are TGTGCCAGCTCACCACAGGGGGCATCCTACGAGCAGTACTTC. It encodes CASSPQGASYEQYF.

V gene TRBV6-5 combines with J gene TRBJ1-3; maybe TRBD1 (6 bases). Germline V gives CDR1 MNHEY, CDR2 SVGAGI. V gave up 2 bases and J gave up 1 base, with 12 bases separating them. There are 16 residues in the CDR3. DNA of the CDR3: TGTGCCAGCAGTTACAACAGGGCCGGGTCTGGAAACACCATATATTTT. It specifies CASSYNRAGSGNTIYF.

The V and J genes are TRBV3-1 (or the pseudogene TRBV3-2) and TRBJ2-3; 8 bases line up with TRBD1. With V trimmed by 0 bases and J by 1 base, 6 bases remained unmatched. Germline V gives CDR1 LGHDT, CDR2 YNNKEL (reference sequence). CDR3 length: 17 amino acids. The CDR3 loop is CASSQDQGARGTDTQYF. The CDR3 nucleotides are TGTGCCAGCAGCCAAGACCAGGGGGCAAGGGGCACAGATACGCAGTATTTT.

This chain joins TRBV27 and TRBJ1-1; tentative D call: TRBD1 (5 bases). With 6 bases removed from V and 5 bases from J, the gap between germline ends came to 25 bases. Germline lookup yields CDR1 MNHEY and CDR2 SMNVEV (reference sequence). CDR3 length: 17 residues. This CDR3 is CASRTDHWRGEWTEAFF. CDR3 sequence (DNA): TGTGCCAGCAGAACGGACCACTGGAGGGGCGAATGGACTGAAGCTTTCTTT.

The chain joins TRBV7-3 to TRBJ2-3, with TRBD2 matching over 7 bases. The V segment lost 2 bases and the J segment 2 bases; nucleotides outside the gene matches: 7. The CDR3 sequence is 16 residues long. From germline, CDR1 is SGHTA and CDR2 FQGTGA. The CDR3 spells CASSLEAGVATDTQYF. Written as DNA, the CDR3 is TGTGCCAGCAGCTTAGAGGCGGGAGTAGCCACAGATACGCAGTATTTT.

The chain recombines TRBV7-2 with TRBJ1-2, with D perhaps matching TRBD1 (6 bases). The CDR3 runs 15 residues. V was cut by 5 bases and J by 0 bases, with 13 bases left in between. Germline CDR1 SGHTA, CDR2 FQGNSA. The CDR3 is CASSPGDIANYGYTF. In DNA form, the CDR3 reads TGTGCCAGCAGCCCAGGGGACATAGCTAACTATGGCTACACCTTC.

The chain couples TRBV6-5 to TRBJ2-3, with 7 bases matching TRBD2. The V gene's germline CDR1 is MNHEY and CDR2 SVGAGI. The CDR3 sequence is 15 residues long. V lost 8 bases to trimming and J lost 2 bases; unmatched junction nucleotides: 10. The CDR3 DNA reads TGTGCCAGCCGACTACGGGGGAGGGCCACAGATACGCAGTATTTT. Its translation is CASRLRGRATDTQYF.

This rearrangement joins TRBV15 to TRBJ1-5; no firm D call. From germline, CDR1 is LNHNV and CDR2 YYDKDF (reference sequence). This CDR3 is built from 16 residues. The germline V and J ends were trimmed by 1 base and 5 bases, with 15 bases remaining between them. The CDR3 protein is CATSRGPGKQDQPQHF. The CDR3 DNA is TGTGCCACCAGCAGAGGCCCGGGGAAGCAGGATCAGCCCCAGCATTTT. The full variable domain, its missing parts supplied by reference TRBV15 and TRBJ1-5, is DAMVIQNPRYQVTQFGKPVTLSCSQTLNHNVMYWYQQKSSQAPKLLFHYYDKDFNNEADTPDNFQSRRPNTSFCFLDIRSPGLGDTAMYLCATSRGPGKQDQPQHFGDGTRLSIL.

V gene TRBV11-2 combines with J gene TRBJ2-3; D possibly matches TRBD1 or TRBD2 (5 bases each). This CDR3 contains 15 residues. Deletions cut 1 base from V and 6 bases from J, with 14 bases between. Germline V CDR1 and CDR2: SGHAT, FQNNGV. CDR3 sequence: CASSLVRLGADTQYF. CDR3 nucleotide sequence: TGTGCCAGCAGCTTAGTTCGGCTCGGGGCGGATACGCAGTATTTT.

As concerns this clone: The sample carries other DNA sequences with the same CDR3. This sequence joins TRBV15 and TRBJ1-1; D uncertain. Trimming took off 1 base at V and 4 bases at J, with 4 bases between the two ends. Germline V lookup: CDR1 LNHNV, CDR2 YYDKDF (reference sequence). The CDR3 is 12 amino acids. CDR3 region: CATSRVGTEAFF. For the CDR3, the DNA is TGTGCCACCAGCAGAGTCGGCACTGAAGCTTTCTTT.

V is TRBV29-1 and J is TRBJ1-1; a weak D match, TRBD1 (5 bases). There are 13 residues in the CDR3. Per germline, CDR1 SQVTM and CDR2 ANQGSEA. The ends were cut back, 5 bases at V and 8 bases at J, with 18 bases in the middle. The CDR3 loop is CSVHVGEGIEAFF. DNA of the CDR3: TGCAGCGTTCATGTGGGGGAGGGAATCGAAGCTTTCTTT.

This clone was seen a few times. The genes are TRBV19 and TRBJ2-7; 9 nucleotides align to TRBD1. Germline V gives CDR1 LNHDA, CDR2 SQIVND (reference sequence). J lost 4 bases, V lost 5 bases, and 3 bases had no gene match. The CDR3 length is 13 residues. CDR3 residues: CASSLGTGYEQYF. The DNA for the CDR3 is TGTGCCAGTAGTCTCGGGACAGGGTACGAGCAGTACTTC.

The chain recombines TRBV9 with TRBJ2-7, with D tentatively TRBD2 (5 bases). CDR3 size: 15 residues. In germline, CDR1 is SGDLS, CDR2 YYNGEE. Trimming stripped 0 bases from V and 0 bases from J, with 10 bases between. Written as DNA, the CDR3 is TGTGCCAGCAGCGTAGCTCGGGAAGCCTCCTACGAGCAGTACTTC. It translates to CASSVAREASYEQYF.

The chain joins TRBV18 to TRBJ2-1; D might be TRBD1 or TRBD2, each matching 5 bases. With 6 bases removed from V and 7 bases from J, the gap between germline ends came to 19 bases. The CDR3 covers 15 residues. Germline values: CDR1 KGHSH, CDR2 LQKENI. CDR3: CASSLSRGLGNEQFF. CDR3 in DNA: TGTGCCAGCTCTCTTTCGAGGGGCCTGGGAAATGAGCAGTTCTTC.

The chain links TRBV3-1 (or the pseudogene TRBV3-2) to TRBJ1-6; unclear D gene. The CDR3 extends over 12 amino acids. Germline assignment: CDR1 LGHDT and CDR2 YNNKEL (reference sequence). V lost 0 bases and J lost 10, with 4 bases in between. CDR3 nucleotide sequence: TGTGCCAGCAGCCAAGAGTCATCACCCCTCCACTTT. Its protein product is CASSQESSPLHF.

This clone appeared a few times. The chain has TRBV15 and TRBJ2-7, with TRBD1 as a possible D gene (6 bases). This CDR3 spans 14 amino acids. Germline-derived CDR1 and CDR2 are LNHNV and YYDKDF (reference sequence). Trimming left V 5 bases short and J 4 bases short, with 15 bases between. As DNA, the CDR3 is TGTGCCACCAGCCCGGGTACAGGGTGGTACGAGCAGTACTTC. Residues: CATSPGTGWYEQYF. The full variable domain, completed using reference TRBV15 and TRBJ2-7, is DAMVIQNPRYQVTQFGKPVTLSCSQTLNHNVMYWYQQKSSQAPKLLFHYYDKDFNNEADTPDNFQSRRPNTSFCFLDIRSPGLGDTAMYLCATSPGTGWYEQYFGPGTRLTVT.

The chain has TRBV5-8 and TRBJ1-2; D remains unclear. Germline V gene data show CDR1 as SGHTS and CDR2 as YDEGEE. The V and J ends lost 0 bases and 0 bases respectively, with 9 bases between them. There are 15 residues in the CDR3. The CDR3 region is CASSLVRGANYGYTF. Written as DNA, the CDR3 is TGTGCCAGCAGCTTGGTTCGGGGAGCTAACTATGGCTACACCTTC.

The chain joins TRBV27 to TRBJ1-2; a weak D match, TRBD1 (5 bases). V lost 6 bases, J lost 4 bases, and 24 bases lay in between. The germline V gene has CDR1 MNHEY and CDR2 SMNVEV (reference sequence). The CDR3 runs 17 residues. The CDR3 spells CASRGRARAWEVYGYTF. The CDR3 coding sequence is TGTGCCAGCAGGGGGCGGGCCAGGGCCTGGGAGGTCTATGGCTACACCTTC.

This sequence joins TRBV12-3 or TRBV12-4 and TRBJ1-2; unclear D gene. Trimming stripped 5 bases from V and 8 bases from J, with 9 bases between. This CDR3 has 11 amino acids. The CDR3 loop reads CASSGLAGYTF. CDR3 DNA sequence: TGTGCCAGCAGTGGCCTCGCGGGCTACACCTTC.